This T cell receptor beta chain was captured by sequencing in a study of shared clonotypes between healthy human individuals. Whole-study results and caveats: Richness estimates generally favored naive over memory subsets.

The CDR3 runs to 15 residues. Germline values: CDR1 SGHTA, CDR2 FQGNSA. V shed 5 bases, J shed 0 bases, and the junction held 5 bases outside the gene matches. In the case of this clone: Its matching antigen is unknown.

Cells designated naive CD8 were CD45RO-negative and were positively selected for CCR7, with terminally differentiated effector memory CD45RA+ cells excluded. Nashville, Tennessee was home to all donors, who were Caucasian adults. This table comes from immunoSEQ multiplex PCR, and its TCRdb copy is limited to in-frame clones, with some not included. The sample has roughly 590,000 clones, about 95% seen once. Sequencing was done on a sample of naive CD8+ T cells sorted from blood. The chain has TRBV7-2 and TRBJ2-7; 9 bases fit TRBD2. This clonotype was obtained from a woman in her thirties in good health. The CDR3 region has the DNA TGTGCCAGCAGCCTCGGACTAGCGAGCTCCTACGAGCAGTACTTC. Amino acid sequence: CASSLGLASSYEQYF.